The 12 T cell receptor beta chains given below trace back to one sample, sequenced in a study of blood T cell repertoires in COVID-19. Using immunoSEQ multiplex PCR, the repertoire was profiled, and TCRdb retains in-frame clones only, with some absent. The table lists approximately 250,000 clones, about nine tenths of them singletons. Material: peripheral blood. The receptors originated from a woman between 55 and 75 years old who had recovered from COVID-19.

This chain connects TRBV2 to TRBJ2-3; TRBD2 might be the D (5 bases). Looked up from germline, CDR1 is SNHLY and CDR2 is FYNNEI. Trimming took 3 bases from V and 7 from J, leaving 8 bases between them. The CDR3 totals 12 residues. CDR3 sequence: CASSDSGYTQYF. CDR3 bases: TGTGCCAGCAGTGATTCGGGGTATACGCAGTATTTT.

The chain joins TRBV3-1 (or the pseudogene TRBV3-2) to TRBJ2-2, with D possibly matching TRBD2 (5 bases). The length of the CDR3 is 17 residues. CDR1 and CDR2 (germline): LGHDT, YNNKEL (reference sequence). With 0 bases removed from V and 0 bases from J, the gap between germline ends came to 11 bases. The CDR3 loop is CASSQDQWEPNTGELFF. In nucleotides, the CDR3 is TGTGCCAGCAGCCAAGATCAGTGGGAGCCGAACACCGGGGAGCTGTTTTTT.

The chain has TRBV6-5 and TRBJ1-3; D is perhaps TRBD1 (5 bases). V was shortened by 6 bases and J by 2 bases, with 11 bases between the two germline ends. The CDR3 contains 14 residues. The germline gives CDR1 MNHEY, CDR2 SVGAGI. This CDR3 reads CASSPRGPGNTIYF. The CDR3 DNA reads TGTGCCAGCAGCCCAAGGGGTCCTGGAAACACCATATATTTT.

The V and J genes are TRBV27 and TRBJ2-3; TRBD1 agrees at 9 bases. The CDR3 spans 16 residues. CDR1 is MNHEY, CDR2 SMNVEV, per germline (reference sequence). Trimming removed 8 bases from V and 4 bases from J; junction bases left unmatched: 13. CDR3 DNA: TGTGCCAGCTGGGGGGGACAGGGCTGGTCGCCAGATACGCAGTATTTT. As protein: CASWGGQGWSPDTQYF.

The genes are TRBV5-1 and TRBJ1-2; D perhaps matches TRBD1 (5 bases). This CDR3 has 12 amino acids. The V and J ends lost 0 bases and 7 bases respectively, with 7 bases between them. CDR1 is SGHRS, CDR2 YFSETQ, per germline. The CDR3 nucleotides read TGCGCCAGCAGCTTGGAAAGGGGTGGCTACACCTTC. As protein: CASSLERGGYTF.

V and J are TRBV7-2 and TRBJ1-2; unclear D gene. The germline CDR1 and CDR2 sequences are SGHTA and FQGNSA. Deletions cut 5 bases from V and 5 bases from J, with 15 bases between. The CDR3 extends over 14 amino acids. This CDR3 reads CASSPISGSYGYTF. The CDR3 DNA reads as TGTGCCAGCAGCCCAATTTCAGGCTCTTATGGCTACACCTTC.

This rearrangement joins TRBV5-1 to TRBJ2-7, with 8 bases that match TRBD2. The CDR3 has 15 amino acids. Germline CDR1 and CDR2: SGHRS and YFSETQ. After removal of 1 base from V and 7 bases from J, the junction contained 10 bases not matched to a gene. DNA for the CDR3: TGCGCCAGCAGCTTGTTGGCTAGCGGGTCTCCTGAGCAGTACTTC. Protein: CASSLLASGSPEQYF.

Comments on this clone: Other nucleotide sequences from this sample produce the same CDR3. The V gene is TRBV19, the J gene TRBJ2-7, with D maybe TRBD1 (6 bases). Germline loops: CDR1 LNHDA, CDR2 SQIVND (reference sequence). The CDR3 has 13 residues. Trimming pared 3 bases from V and 6 bases from J, leaving 12 bases between. CDR3 sequence (DNA): TGTGCCAGTAGTATCGGACAGAGGCGCGAGCAGTACTTC. Its protein product is CASSIGQRREQYF.

The chain uses TRBV5-4 and TRBJ1-2; possibly TRBD1 for D (6 bases). Deletions cut 5 bases from V and 4 bases from J, with 18 bases between. Germline CDR1 SGHNT, CDR2 YYREEE (reference sequence). The CDR3 is 15 amino acids. The CDR3 DNA reads TGTGCCAGCAGGCCCAGACAGGTCGTTAGCTATGGCTACACCTTC. It encodes CASRPRQVVSYGYTF.

The chain combines TRBV5-1 with TRBJ2-3; the match to TRBD2 covers 8 bases. This CDR3 contains 18 residues. The V segment lost 3 bases and the J segment 2 bases; nucleotides outside the gene matches: 14. Germline V CDR1 and CDR2: SGHRS, YFSETQ. The CDR3 is CASSSTGGAGDPTDTQYF. In DNA, the CDR3 is TGCGCCAGCAGCTCCACGGGAGGAGCGGGGGACCCCACAGATACGCAGTATTTT.

V usage is TRBV3-1 (or the pseudogene TRBV3-2) and J usage is TRBJ1-2, with unresolved D. Deletions cut 0 bases from V and 4 bases from J, with 9 bases between. The CDR3 sequence is 14 residues long. Per the germline V gene, CDR1 is LGHDT and CDR2 is YNNKEL (reference sequence). The CDR3 loop is CASSQDLVRYGYTF. The CDR3 DNA sequence: TGTGCCAGCAGCCAAGATCTAGTCCGCTATGGCTACACCTTC.

V gene TRBV10-3 combines with J gene TRBJ1-5; tentative D call: TRBD1 (6 bases). The CDR3 length is 13 residues. Germline V gene lookup returns CDR1 ENHRY and CDR2 SYGVKD. Trimming removed 6 bases from V and 5 bases from J, with 11 bases in between. CDR3 sequence: CAISRGGDQPQHF. Written as DNA, the CDR3 is TGTGCCATCAGCAGGGGTGGGGATCAGCCCCAGCATTTT.